A single sample gave rise to the 27 T cell receptor beta chains below, sequenced in a study of vaccination effects on CD4 cells after COVID-19. These receptors' targets are unknown. CD4+ T cells specific for antigen were expanded with viral peptide pools by the ViraFEST assay before sequencing. Following an approximately eleven-day culture, CD4+ T cells were purified. The participants, recipients of two vaccine doses, got either BNT162b2 or mRNA-1273. Clones were sequenced by immunoSEQ multiplex PCR, and TCRdb holds only the in-frame ones, with some missing. The data contain about 59,000 clones, around 82% of them singletons. The sequenced sample was CD4+ T cells from PBMCs cultured with HCoV-OC43 spike peptides, obtained after COVID-19 vaccination. Subset given: HCoV-OC43 spike overlapping peptide pool stimulation. Receptor source: a human donor who received a COVID-19 vaccine.

V usage is TRBV7-2 and J usage is TRBJ1-1; TRBD1 matches 9 bases. There are 15 residues in the CDR3. J was trimmed by 5 bases and V by 5 bases; bases with no gene match: 9. Germline-derived CDR1 and CDR2 are SGHTA and FQGNSA. The CDR3 is CASSPWTGVGTEAFF. The CDR3 coding sequence is TGTGCCAGCAGCCCTTGGACAGGGGTGGGTACTGAAGCTTTCTTT.

This clone was seen once. This chain joins TRBV21-1 and TRBJ2-7. TRBV21-1 is annotated as a pseudogene. The CDR3 has 14 residues. CDR3 coding DNA: TGTGCCAGCAGCGACATGTACGGGACGGATGAGCAGTACGTC. Amino acid sequence: CASSDMYGTDEQYV.

This clone was observed once. This sequence joins TRBV29-1 and TRBJ2-3; 7 bases line up with TRBD1. V shed 3 bases, J shed 6 bases, and the junction held 9 bases outside the gene matches. CDR1 and CDR2 (germline): SQVTM, ANQGSEA. The CDR3 covers 14 residues. CDR3 protein: CSVEFRGFLDTQYF. CDR3 nucleotides: TGCAGCGTTGAGTTCAGGGGGTTTTTGGATACGCAGTATTTT.

The genes are TRBV6-6 and TRBJ1-2; 7 positions agree with TRBD1. V gave up 7 bases and J gave up 8 bases; unmatched junction bases: 10. This CDR3 has 13 residues. CDR1 MNHNY and CDR2 SVGAGI come from the germline V gene (reference sequence). The CDR3 loop is CASNDEGGAGYTF. Written as DNA, the CDR3 is TGTGCCAGCAATGATGAAGGGGGCGCAGGCTACACCTTC.

V and J are TRBV6-6 and TRBJ2-7, with 8 positions matching TRBD2. Germline V CDR1 and CDR2: MNHNY, SVGAGI (reference sequence). V shed 6 bases, J shed 3 bases, and the junction held 4 bases outside the gene matches. CDR3 length equals 13 residues. This chain's CDR3 is CASRSGTSYEQYV. CDR3 DNA sequence: TGTGCCAGCAGATCCGGGACTAGCTACGAGCAGTACGTC.

This clone has just a few counts. The chain joins TRBV29-1 to TRBJ1-4; a weak D match, TRBD1 (5 bases). CDR1 and CDR2 from the germline V gene are SQVTM and ANQGSEA. The CDR3 sequence is 14 residues long. DNA of the CDR3: TGCAGTTATTCCATTGGGGGGAATGGTGAAAAACTGTTTTTT. Translated: CSYSIGGNGEKLFF.

V and J are TRBV1 and TRBJ1-5. TRBV1 is a documented pseudogene. The CDR3 contains 14 residues. CDR3: CTSSPRRRAQPQHF. The CDR3 region has the DNA TGCACCAGCAGCCCCCGGAGGAGGGCTCAGCCCCAGCATTTT.

V and J are TRBV12-3 or TRBV12-4 and TRBJ1-4; 7 bases agree with TRBD1. Unmatched junction bases numbered 2, after V lost 7 bases and J lost 6 bases. The CDR3 contains 12 residues. CDR3 in DNA: TGTGCCAGCAAGACAGGGTATGAAAAACTGTTTTTT. It codes for CASKTGYEKLFF.

J is TRBJ1-5 and V is TRBV9; D remains unclear. Trimming removed 0 bases from V and 3 bases from J, with 10 bases in between. Per germline, CDR1 SGDLS and CDR2 YYNGEE. The CDR3 contains 15 residues. The CDR3 nucleotides are TGTGCCAGCAGCGTAGAAGCAGGATTCAATCAGCCCCAGCATTTT. This gives the protein CASSVEAGFNQPQHF.

V gene TRBV28 combines with J gene TRBJ1-2, with D unresolved. Germline CDR1 MDHEN, CDR2 SYDVKM. CDR3 length: 15 residues. Trimming took off 3 bases at V and 11 bases at J, with 22 bases between the two ends. The CDR3 sequence is CASSLGGPSTMGYTF. The CDR3 DNA follows: TGTGCCAGCAGTTTGGGAGGTCCCTCAACTATGGGGTACACCTTC.

The chain carries TRBV2 and TRBJ2-1; D gene unclear. Trimming removed 1 base at V and 0 bases at J, with 7 bases between. The CDR3 is 15 residues long. Germline V gene lookup returns CDR1 SNHLY and CDR2 FYNNEI. The chain's CDR3 is CASSEGGVSYNEQFF. CDR3 DNA: TGTGCCAGCAGTGAAGGTGGGGTCTCCTACAATGAGCAGTTCTTC.

The rearrangement links TRBV28 to TRBJ1-1; the D gene is possibly TRBD1 (5 bases). Trimming pared 7 bases from V and 0 bases from J, leaving 15 bases between. From germline, CDR1 is MDHEN and CDR2 SYDVKM. The CDR3 is 15 amino acids. CDR3 protein: CASIPSGQLNTEAFF. The CDR3 coding sequence is TGTGCCAGCATTCCATCCGGACAACTGAACACTGAAGCTTTCTTT. The full variable domain, its missing parts supplied by reference TRBV28 and TRBJ1-1, is DVKVTQSSRYLVKRTGEKVFLECVQDMDHENMFWYRQDPGLGLRLIYFSYDVKMKEKGDIPEGYSVSREKKERFSLILESASTNQTSMYLCASIPSGQLNTEAFFGQGTRLTVV.

Here the CDR3 reads CASSLVPPGSSTLMNTEAFF. The CDR3 nucleotides are TGCGCCAGCAGCTTGGTCCCGCCCGGGTCAAGTACTTTAATGAACACTGAAGCTTTCTTT. This chain uses TRBV5-1 with TRBJ1-1; no firm D call. Trimming shortened V by 0 bases and J by 0 bases, and 24 bases separated the two germline ends. The CDR3 has 20 residues. Germline loops: CDR1 SGHRS, CDR2 YFSETQ.

The chain carries TRBV2 and TRBJ1-5, with a possible D match to TRBD1 (6 bases). This CDR3 is 15 amino acids long. The V gene lost 8 bases and the J gene lost 2 bases, with 16 bases spanning the gap. Germline V gene lookup returns CDR1 SNHLY and CDR2 FYNNEI. The CDR3 is CASDLQGFGNQPQHF. CDR3 coding DNA: TGTGCCAGCGACCTACAGGGATTCGGCAATCAGCCCCAGCATTTT.

The CDR3 DNA is TGTGCCAGCAGCAAAGGCGGATCGGGGGGAAACAACGTCCTGACTTTC. Its translation is CASSKGGSGGNNVLTF. The chain employs TRBV21-1 and TRBJ2-6; no check of the table's D call, TRBD2, against the DNA was made. TRBV21-1 is listed as a pseudogene. There are 16 residues in the CDR3.

CDR3 loop: CASSPDREGVNTGELFF. CDR3 bases: TGTGCCAGCAGCCCGGACAGGGAGGGTGTAAACACCGGGGAGCTGTTTTTT. The rearrangement links TRBV7-3 to TRBJ2-2, with a tentative D call TRBD1 (8 bases). From germline, CDR1 is SGHTA and CDR2 FQGTGA. This CDR3 has 17 amino acids. Trimming took off 5 bases at V and 2 bases at J, with 18 bases between the two ends. The variable domain in full, completed from reference TRBV7-3 and TRBJ2-2, reads GAGVSQTPSNKVTEKGKYVELRCDPISGHTALYWYRQSLGQGPEFLIYFQGTGAADDSGLPNDRFFAVRPEGSVSTLKIQRTERGDSAVYLCASSPDREGVNTGELFFGEGSRLTVL.

The V and J genes are TRBV5-1 and TRBJ2-5; 7 bases match TRBD1. This CDR3 has 16 residues. Per germline, CDR1 SGHRS and CDR2 YFSETQ. With 3 bases clipped from V and 5 bases from J, the junction kept 13 bases outside the gene matches. CDR3 protein: CASSSTGESVWETQYF. The CDR3, as DNA: TGCGCCAGCAGCTCCACAGGGGAATCGGTTTGGGAGACCCAGTACTTC.

This chain links TRBV4-3 with TRBJ2-6; D is perhaps TRBD1 (6 bases). There are 19 residues in the CDR3. V lost 0 bases to trimming and J lost 0 bases, with 15 bases between them. The germline V gene has CDR1 LGHNA and CDR2 YSLEER. In DNA, the CDR3 is TGCGCCAGCAGCCAAGATATCAGGGGTCGGCACTCTGGGGCCAACGTCCTGACTTTC. This codes for CASSQDIRGRHSGANVLTF.

The chain joins TRBV7-9 to TRBJ2-2; D is uncertain. This CDR3 has 16 amino acids. CDR1 and CDR2 from the germline V gene are SEHNR and FQNEAQ (reference sequence). Trimming pared 6 bases from V and 1 base from J, leaving 15 bases between. The CDR3 region has the DNA TGTGCCAGCAGGTCGAATGTGCAGATGAACACCGGGGAGCTGTTTTTT. Amino acid sequence: CASRSNVQMNTGELFF.

The chain uses TRBV3-1 (or the pseudogene TRBV3-2) and TRBJ2-4; D remains unclear. CDR1 is LGHDT, CDR2 YNNKEL, per germline (reference sequence). V was clipped by 1 base and J by 0 bases, with 13 bases between them. This CDR3 is built from 17 residues. CDR3 region: CASSQGWGTLAKNIQYF. The CDR3 DNA sequence: TGTGCCAGCAGCCAAGGGTGGGGAACACTAGCCAAAAACATTCAGTACTTC.

The V gene is TRBV18, the J gene TRBJ2-1; no firm D call. The V and J ends lost 0 bases and 6 bases respectively, with 9 bases between them. The CDR3 is made up of 14 amino acids. CDR1 and CDR2 from the germline V gene are KGHSH and LQKENI. The CDR3 region is CASSPPPQGNEQFF. Here the CDR3 DNA reads TGTGCCAGCTCACCACCTCCCCAAGGCAATGAGCAGTTCTTC.

The chain has TRBV6-6 and TRBJ2-7; 9 nucleotides agree with TRBD1. Germline-derived CDR1 and CDR2 are MNHNY and SVGAGI (reference sequence). Germline trimming cut 5 bases from V and 3 bases from J; bases unmatched to any gene: 8. The CDR3 spans 15 residues. The DNA for the CDR3 is TGTGCCAGCAGTCCCGGGACAGGGATATTCTACGAGCAGTACGTC. This codes for CASSPGTGIFYEQYV.

This clone was detected a few times. V gene TRBV2 combines with J gene TRBJ2-1; 7 nucleotides align to TRBD2. CDR3 size: 12 residues. Germline trimming cut 3 bases from V and 11 bases from J; bases unmatched to any gene: 4. CDR1 and CDR2 from the germline V gene are SNHLY and FYNNEI. This chain's CDR3 is CASSDGGGKQFF. The CDR3 DNA sequence: TGTGCCAGCAGTGACGGCGGGGGAAAGCAGTTCTTC. Based on the CDR3 plus reference TRBV2 and TRBJ2-1, the full variable domain is EPEVTQTPSHQVTQMGQEVILRCVPISNHLYFYWYRQILGQKVEFLVSFYNNEISEKSEIFDDQFSVERPDGSNFTLKIRSTKLEDSAMYFCASSDGGGKQFFGPGTRLTVL.

This chain uses TRBV9 with TRBJ2-5, with unresolved D. Deletions cut 0 bases from V and 2 bases from J, with 14 bases between. The CDR3 consists of 16 residues. CDR1 is SGDLS, CDR2 YYNGEE, per germline. The CDR3 spells CASSVDLLASQETQYF. The CDR3 nucleotides read TGTGCCAGCAGCGTAGATCTCCTGGCGAGTCAAGAGACCCAGTACTTC.

This clone appeared a few times. This chain joins TRBV15 and TRBJ1-5; 10 bases agree with TRBD1. Germline CDR1 LNHNV, CDR2 YYDKDF (reference sequence). The J segment lost 5 bases and the V segment lost 0 bases, leaving 4 bases of the junction unmatched. This CDR3 is built from 16 residues. The CDR3 DNA follows: TGTGCCACCAGCAGAGAAAGGGACAGGGGTGATCAGCCCCAGCATTTT. It yields the protein CATSRERDRGDQPQHF.

V is TRBV6-2 or TRBV6-3 and J is TRBJ1-2, with 7 bases matching TRBD1. The CDR3 runs 14 residues. V was pared by 6 bases and J by 4 bases, with 8 bases of the junction left unmatched. Germline V gene lookup returns CDR1 MNHEY and CDR2 SVGEGT. DNA of the CDR3: TGTGCCAGCAGGCCTACAGGGGAGGGCTATGGCTACACCTTC. This translates into CASRPTGEGYGYTF.

DNA for the CDR3: TGCAGCGTTCGAGGGACATTTAACACTGAAGCTTTCTTT. Protein product: CSVRGTFNTEAFF. The rearrangement links TRBV29-1 to TRBJ1-1; a weak D match, TRBD1 (6 bases). Trimming shortened V by 5 bases and J by 2 bases, and 12 bases separated the two germline ends. This CDR3 is built from 13 residues. Germline V gene data show CDR1 as SQVTM and CDR2 as ANQGSEA.